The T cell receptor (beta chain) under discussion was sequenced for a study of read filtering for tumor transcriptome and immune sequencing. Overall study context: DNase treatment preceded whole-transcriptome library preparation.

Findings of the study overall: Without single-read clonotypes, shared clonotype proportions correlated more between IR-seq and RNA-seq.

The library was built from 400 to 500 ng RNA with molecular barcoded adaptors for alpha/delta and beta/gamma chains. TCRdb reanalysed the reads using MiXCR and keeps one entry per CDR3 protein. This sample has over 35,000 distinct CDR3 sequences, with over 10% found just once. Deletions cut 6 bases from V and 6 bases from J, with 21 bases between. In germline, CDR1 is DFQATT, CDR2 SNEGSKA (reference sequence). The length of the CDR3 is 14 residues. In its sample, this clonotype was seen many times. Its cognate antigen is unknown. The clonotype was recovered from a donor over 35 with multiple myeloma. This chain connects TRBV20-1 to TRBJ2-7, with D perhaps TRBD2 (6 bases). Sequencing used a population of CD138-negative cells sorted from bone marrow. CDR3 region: CSAPLAGLGGEQYF. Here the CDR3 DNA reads TGCAGTGCCCCCCTGGCGGGACTCGGGGGCGAGCAGTACTTC.